This is a list of T cell receptor beta chains from one sample in a study of OX40 agonist ivuxolimab in advanced cancers. Profiling relied on immunoSEQ multiplex PCR, and the TCRdb table lists in-frame clones only, not all of them. The sample gives tens of thousands of clones, around four fifths of which show up once; less than 4% is in the top ten. The sequencing here drew on CD4+ or CD8+ T cells sorted from blood, taken in a trial of the OX40 agonist ivuxolimab. Receptors originate from an adult with an advanced solid tumor such as melanoma, head and neck, liver or kidney cancer. Both conserved end residues are part of each CDR3. The order of the fields is D gene, V gene, J gene, clone size, CDR3 length, CDR3 DNA, CDR3 protein. The D gene is left open where the match is weak. Expanded clones get a size class; other rows say once, few or many, or leave the size out.

d_gene: .; v_gene: TRBV6-6; j_gene: TRBJ1-6; abundance: .; len: 15; CDR3nt: TGTGCCAGCAGTTACCGGAGCTCCTATAATTCACCCCTCCACTTT; CDR3aa: CASSYRSSYNSPLHF
d_gene: .; v_gene: TRBV7-3; j_gene: TRBJ1-6; abundance: medium-sized; len: 12; CDR3nt: TGTGCCAGCAGCTCCCCGGGTTCACCCCTCCACTTT; CDR3aa: CASSSPGSPLHF
d_gene: .; v_gene: TRBV6-5; j_gene: TRBJ1-3; abundance: .; len: 15; CDR3nt: TGTGCCAGCAGTTACTCTTGGGAACCTGGAAACACCATATATTTT; CDR3aa: CASSYSWEPGNTIYF
d_gene: .; v_gene: TRBV25-1; j_gene: TRBJ1-2; abundance: .; len: 15; CDR3nt: TGTGCCAGCAGCAACTCAGGGGCGGGTAACTATGGCTACACCTTC; CDR3aa: CASSNSGAGNYGYTF
d_gene: .; v_gene: TRBV6-6; j_gene: TRBJ2-2; abundance: .; len: 14; CDR3nt: TGTGCCAGCAGTTACGCGACAGGAGTCGGGGAGCTGTTTTTT; CDR3aa: CASSYATGVGELFF
d_gene: TRBD2; v_gene: TRBV5-1; j_gene: TRBJ2-3; abundance: few; len: 15; CDR3nt: TGCGCCAGCAGCCTGATGGGACTAGCGGGGGATACGCAGTATTTT; CDR3aa: CASSLMGLAGDTQYF
d_gene: .; v_gene: TRBV7-9; j_gene: TRBJ2-7; abundance: .; len: 14; CDR3nt: TGTGCCAGCAGCTTAACCTCAGGGGTAAACGAGCAGTACTTC; CDR3aa: CASSLTSGVNEQYF
d_gene: .; v_gene: TRBV19; j_gene: TRBJ2-5; abundance: .; len: 13; CDR3nt: TGTGCCAGTAGTATGCCAGGAGTGGGGACCCAGTACTTC; CDR3aa: CASSMPGVGTQYF
d_gene: .; v_gene: TRBV10-3; j_gene: TRBJ1-3; abundance: .; len: 17; CDR3nt: TGTGCCATCAGTTCCTCCTCTGGACGGACCTCTGGAAACACCATATATTTT; CDR3aa: CAISSSSGRTSGNTIYF
d_gene: .; v_gene: TRBV28; j_gene: TRBJ1-4; abundance: .; len: 15; CDR3nt: TGTGCCAGCAGTTCTTGGGGCGCGGCTAATGAAAAACTGTTTTTT; CDR3aa: CASSSWGAANEKLFF